This T cell receptor (beta chain) was captured in a study of beta chain features in type 1 diabetes (dated by TCRdb to the late 2010s). Regarding the complete study: Mean age, gender distribution, total cell number and subset yield did not differ between patients and healthy donors. A total of 107,917,701 sorted cells were examined across all samples, and the number of cells per subset was strongly correlated with RNA yield. In the study, recently diagnosed type 1 diabetes patients and matched healthy donors were compared on the TCRB repertoires of their sorted circulating CD4+ T cell subsets. Regulatory and stem cell-like memory subsets were obtained from only 8 patients and roughly 8 healthy donors, while naive and central memory subsets were obtained from all 28 donors.

The entire isolated RNA was reverse transcribed using the High Capacity cDNA Reverse Transcription Kit, and thus expressed TCRB transcripts were sequenced. Deep immunoSEQ sequencing was performed on naive, central memory and regulatory T cell samples, with an average of roughly 4 million total reads per sample. After sorted cells were lysed in RLT buffer, RNA was extracted with DNase-treated RNeasy Micro or Mini kits, with the choice depending on cell number. Each cell subset was processed separately to prevent cross-contamination, with patient and healthy donor samples processed together. The immunoSEQ multiplex PCR was used to amplify TCRB sequences from cDNA, yielding 87-bp fragments that span the CDR3 region. Sequencing of the amplicons was done on the Illumina HiSeq platform. As for how the authors treated the data: Synthetic template baselines were used to correct PCR bias computationally, reads within Hamming distance 2 were collapsed, and singletons that could not be merged were discarded. By aligning reads against IMGT, V, D and J genes, CDR3 length, and insertions or deletions at six rearrangement sites were assigned. Within each subset, clonotype counts were normalized to sorted cell number, after which true diversity and Gini coefficients were computed with the tcR R package. Repertoire sharing was quantified using the overlap coefficient calculated on TCRB nucleotide sequences. Out-of-frame TCRB sequences from naive cells were analyzed to stand in for the pre-selection repertoire. TCRdb holds this immuneACCESS table with in-frame rearrangements only. Some clones are missing; in checked studies, unresolved V genes explain under half, and the rest has no known cause. D and trimming were read from the DNA, whereas the V and J calls and clone size are those reported in that table. The sample table lists roughly 300,000 clones, roughly an eighth of them with a count of one. The ten largest clones represent over 0.015% of the sample.

The CDR3 covers 15 residues, taking in both the cysteine and the phenylalanine. Of the read, only the CDR3 DNA is kept; its 45 bases are in frame from base 1. Trimming leaves V shorter by 8 bases and J shorter by 7 bases, with the junction holding 12 bases beyond the gene matches. A single peripheral blood draw of approximately 100 mL on average was collected from each donor into heparinised tubes. A BD FACSAria II and a panel including CD45RO, CCR7, CD25, CD127, CD95 and CD27 were used to sort naive, central memory, regulatory and stem cell-like memory CD4+ T cells. A purity above 95% was achieved for all sorted populations. Right away, PBMCs were isolated by Lymphoprep density gradient centrifugation and were stained directly, with no culture step. So that batch effects would be minimized, each experiment stained and sorted samples in pairs, pairing one healthy donor with one patient. This clone has just a few counts. Its specific antigen is unknown. Base qualities were left out, and no much larger clone turns up one base away.

Findings and caveats that apply to the study as a whole: Only small numbers of individuals were included in the HLA sub-analyses, which left unresolved whether HLA type had any influence on TCRB rearrangement. Because cDNA was sequenced instead of genomic DNA, activated cells with high expression could be over-represented, although the groups did not differ in activation or CD3 levels. Naive, central memory and regulatory TCRB repertoires appeared to be more alike among patients than among healthy donors. Type 1 diabetes patients showed a moderate but significant shortening of TCRB CDR3 length in all four CD4+ subsets. Shorter templates might have been favored by PCR, but patient and control samples were amplified and corrected together, so both groups would have been affected equally by any skew. Fewer insertions and more nucleotide deletions at VDJ recombination sites were observed in patients with type 1 diabetes, implying thymic rearrangement abnormalities.

This TCR derives from a man aged 25-40 years with type 1 diabetes. The sequenced sample consisted of naive CD4+ T cells from blood. The meaning of the sample's cell subset or site label: true naive CD4+ T cells. This sequence uses TRBV23-1 and TRBJ2-7; the central 12 bases match TRBD1. TRBV23-1 is assigned to the ORF class and has an uncertain function. CDR3 protein: CASAITGQGAKEQYF. In nucleotide form, the sequence is TGCGCCAGCGCCATTACGGGACAGGGGGCGAAGGAGCAGTACTTC.